A selection of T cell receptor beta chains follows, all from one sample in a study of cytotoxic CD8 clonotypes in ibrutinib-treated CLL. Here immunoSEQ multiplex PCR was the method, and the copy in TCRdb shows in-frame clones only, minus some. The table has 110,000 to 150,000 clones, about 76% seen once; the top ten hold 5% to 5.5%. Sample: PBMCs, taken after 24 months of ibrutinib treatment. All receptors come from a human donor with chronic lymphocytic leukemia. Both conserved end residues are part of each CDR3. The D gene is left open where the match is weak. Part of the rows lack a size; the others show once, few, many or a class for expanded clones.

TRBJ2-3,TRBD2,.,TRBV19,CASTTGLAGPSTDTQYF,TGTGCCAGTACCACTGGACTAGCGGGGCCCAGCACAGATACGCAGTATTTT
TRBJ2-1,TRBD2,.,TRBV14,CASSQSGRAYIGSYNEQFF,TGTGCCAGCAGCCAAAGCGGGAGGGCCTATATCGGGTCCTACAATGAGCAGTTCTTC
TRBJ2-4,.,.,TRBV7-6,CASSLGRGARGNIQYF,TGTGCCAGCAGCTTAGGCAGGGGCGCGAGGGGGAACATTCAGTACTTC
TRBJ2-7,.,.,TRBV7-2,CASSLVGAYEQYF,TGTGCCAGCAGCTTAGTTGGGGCGTACGAGCAGTACTTC
TRBJ2-5,.,.,TRBV13,CASSPRAAQETQYF,TGTGCCAGCAGCCCGAGGGCAGCCCAAGAGACCCAGTACTTC
TRBJ2-1,.,.,TRBV27,CASTYEGRAYNEQFF,TGTGCCAGCACCTACGAGGGTAGGGCCTACAATGAGCAGTTCTTC
TRBJ1-2,.,.,TRBV15,CATSREDGPYGYTF,TGTGCCACCAGCAGAGAGGACGGGCCTTATGGCTACACCTTC
TRBJ2-7,TRBD2,once,TRBV6-1,CASSEGGDLSYEQYF,TGTGCCAGCAGTGAGGGGGGGGACCTCTCCTACGAGCAGTACTTC
TRBJ2-7,.,.,TRBV28,CASSLSSGPLYSYEQYF,TGTGCCAGCAGTTTATCTTCAGGGCCTCTTTACTCCTACGAGCAGTACTTC
TRBJ1-2,.,.,TRBV6-5,CASSYWGPDGYTF,TGTGCCAGCAGTTACTGGGGGCCAGATGGCTACACCTTC
TRBJ1-1,.,once,TRBV9,CASSPHTEAFF,TGTGCCAGCAGCCCCCACACTGAAGCTTTCTTT
TRBJ1-4,.,.,TRBV6-5,CASSPRTARNEKLFF,TGTGCCAGCAGTCCCCGGACGGCCCGAAATGAAAAACTGTTTTTT
TRBJ2-3,.,.,TRBV7-2,CASSPPSTDTQYF,TGTGCCAGCAGCCCCCCTAGCACAGATACGCAGTATTTT
TRBJ1-4,TRBD1,.,TRBV5-1,CASSHDRGSEKLFF,TGCGCCAGCAGCCACGACAGGGGGAGTGAAAAACTGTTTTTT
TRBJ2-7,TRBD1,.,TRBV10-3,CAISEGTGGGSEQYF,TGTGCCATCAGTGAAGGGACAGGGGGAGGGTCCGAGCAGTACTTC
TRBJ2-1,TRBD2,.,TRBV7-2,CASSPSPGGEQFF,TGTGCCAGCAGCCCCTCACCGGGGGGTGAGCAGTTCTTC
TRBJ1-2,.,.,TRBV19,CASTPADSFVGYGYTF,TGTGCCAGTACCCCCGCCGACAGTTTCGTTGGCTATGGCTACACCTTC
TRBJ2-2,.,few,TRBV27,CASTMGHQNTGELFF,TGTGCCAGCACCATGGGACACCAGAACACCGGGGAGCTGTTTTTT
TRBJ2-3,.,.,TRBV7-2,CASSLAAGELGTQYF,TGTGCCAGCAGCCTCGCAGCAGGGGAGTTAGGTACGCAGTATTTT
TRBJ2-3,TRBD2,.,TRBV5-4,CASSRPSGGATDTQYF,TGTGCCAGCAGCCGCCCCTCGGGGGGGGCCACAGATACGCAGTATTTT
TRBJ1-4,TRBD1,.,TRBV18,CASSPDRNEKLFF,TGTGCCAGCTCACCGGACAGGAATGAAAAACTGTTTTTT
TRBJ1-1,.,.,TRBV28,CASTGADRSNTEAFF,TGTGCCAGCACGGGGGCCGACAGATCGAACACTGAAGCTTTCTTT
TRBJ2-5,TRBD2,.,TRBV7-7,CASALGGGQETQYF,TGTGCTAGCGCCCTAGGCGGGGGGCAAGAGACCCAGTACTTC
TRBJ1-5,.,few,TRBV29-1,CSARWGNQPQHF,TGCAGCGCGCGGTGGGGCAATCAGCCCCAGCATTTT
TRBJ2-1,.,.,TRBV7-6,CASSLAGASSYNEQFF,TGTGCCAGCAGCTTAGCGGGGGCCAGCTCCTACAATGAGCAGTTCTTC
TRBJ2-7,TRBD2,.,TRBV9,CASSVESARGGRGLVHEQYF,TGTGCCAGCAGCGTCGAGTCGGCCCGGGGAGGCCGAGGACTAGTCCACGAGCAGTACTTC
TRBJ1-2,.,many,TRBV9,CASSASEYGYTF,TGTGCCAGCAGCGCCTCAGAATATGGCTACACCTTC
TRBJ2-1,.,.,TRBV7-3,CASSPPGPGNEQFF,TGTGCCAGCAGCCCCCCGGGACCTGGAAATGAGCAGTTCTTC
TRBJ1-4,.,.,TRBV19,CASSIEGGVNEKLFF,TGTGCCAGTAGTATAGAGGGCGGCGTGAATGAAAAACTGTTTTTT
TRBJ2-5,TRBD2,.,TRBV28,CASTRGGRVQYF,TGTGCCAGCACCCGCGGCGGGAGGGTGCAGTACTTC
TRBJ2-7,.,once,TRBV5-6,CASSPYWRGPYEQYF,TGTGCCAGCAGCCCCTACTGGCGGGGCCCCTACGAGCAGTACTTC
TRBJ2-3,TRBD2,.,TRBV11-3,CASSPGSGETDTQYF,TGTGCCAGCAGCCCGGGAAGCGGGGAGACAGATACGCAGTATTTT
TRBJ1-1,.,medium-sized,TRBV14,CASSPLFGPNTEAFF,TGTGCCAGCAGCCCCCTTTTTGGCCCGAACACTGAAGCTTTCTTT
TRBJ2-7,.,.,TRBV21-1,CASSKSGSYEQYF,TGTGCCAGCAGCAAAAGTGGCAGCTACGAGCAGTACTTC
TRBJ1-1,.,.,TRBV18,CASSRQANTEAFF,TGTGCCAGCTCACGCCAGGCAAACACTGAAGCTTTCTTT
TRBJ2-2,TRBD2,.,TRBV7-9,CASSLPLAGPGELFF,TGTGCCAGCAGCTTGCCCCTAGCGGGACCCGGGGAGCTGTTTTTT
TRBJ2-7,.,.,TRBV27,CASSTSRAGSYEQYF,TGTGCCAGCAGTACCTCCAGGGCTGGTTCCTACGAGCAGTACTTC
TRBJ1-4,.,.,TRBV2,CASARGAGAGKLFF,TGTGCCAGCGCCCGAGGGGCAGGGGCGGGAAAACTGTTTTTT
TRBJ2-2,.,many,TRBV4-2,CASSQEVAGDTGELFF,TGTGCCAGCAGCCAAGAGGTGGCCGGGGACACCGGGGAGCTGTTTTTT
TRBJ2-4,.,.,TRBV4-3,CASSQDGTAKNIQYF,TGCGCCAGCAGCCAAGACGGGACGGCAAAAAACATTCAGTACTTC
TRBJ1-1,.,.,TRBV10-3,CATAGQTLEAFF,TGTGCCACCGCGGGGCAGACGCTAGAAGCTTTCTTT
TRBJ2-5,.,many,TRBV7-9,CASSQEQETQYF,TGTGCCAGCAGCCAGGAGCAAGAGACCCAGTACTTC
TRBJ2-7,.,.,TRBV6-6,CASSYPGPYEQYF,TGTGCCAGCAGTTACCCGGGGCCCTACGAGCAGTACTTC
TRBJ2-7,.,.,TRBV10-3,CATETETYEQYF,TGTGCCACCGAGACTGAAACCTACGAGCAGTACTTC
TRBJ1-5,TRBD1,.,TRBV27,CASGQGAGQPQHF,TGTGCCAGCGGACAGGGAGCGGGGCAGCCCCAGCATTTT
TRBJ2-7,TRBD1,.,TRBV7-2,CASSFRQGGHEQYF,TGTGCCAGCAGCTTTCGACAGGGCGGGCACGAGCAGTACTTC
TRBJ2-1,.,.,TRBV27,CASSLALTLEQFF,TGTGCCAGCAGTTTAGCCCTAACCCTGGAGCAGTTCTTC
TRBJ1-1,.,.,TRBV5-6,CASSTGLTYTEAFF,TGTGCCAGCAGCACCGGACTTACTTACACTGAAGCTTTCTTT
TRBJ2-3,.,.,TRBV6-5,CASSHQTEGTYTQYF,TGTGCCAGCAGCCACCAAACGGAGGGAACGTATACGCAGTATTTT
TRBJ2-7,.,.,TRBV10-3,CAISNAAEQYF,TGTGCCATCAGCAACGCGGCCGAGCAGTACTTC
TRBJ1-2,TRBD1,few,TRBV7-2,CASSPSRTGGYGYTF,TGTGCCAGCAGCCCATCTAGGACAGGGGGCTATGGCTACACCTTC
TRBJ2-4,.,.,TRBV10-2,CASSEYRNIQHF,TGCGCCAGCAGTGAGTACAGAAACATTCAGCACTTC
TRBJ2-7,TRBD2,.,TRBV28,CASSSTVAGGLYF,TGTGCCAGCAGCTCCACCGTAGCGGGAGGGCTGTACTTC